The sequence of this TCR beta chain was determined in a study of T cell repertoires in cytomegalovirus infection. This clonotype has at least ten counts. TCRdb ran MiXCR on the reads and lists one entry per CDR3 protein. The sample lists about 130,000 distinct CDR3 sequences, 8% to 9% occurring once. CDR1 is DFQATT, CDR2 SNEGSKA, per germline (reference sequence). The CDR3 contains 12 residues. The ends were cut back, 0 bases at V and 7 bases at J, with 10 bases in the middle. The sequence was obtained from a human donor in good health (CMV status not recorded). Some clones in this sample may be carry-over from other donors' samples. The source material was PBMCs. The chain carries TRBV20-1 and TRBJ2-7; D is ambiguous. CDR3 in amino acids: CSARDFGGEQYF. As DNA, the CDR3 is TGCAGTGCTAGAGATTTCGGTGGAGAGCAGTACTTC.